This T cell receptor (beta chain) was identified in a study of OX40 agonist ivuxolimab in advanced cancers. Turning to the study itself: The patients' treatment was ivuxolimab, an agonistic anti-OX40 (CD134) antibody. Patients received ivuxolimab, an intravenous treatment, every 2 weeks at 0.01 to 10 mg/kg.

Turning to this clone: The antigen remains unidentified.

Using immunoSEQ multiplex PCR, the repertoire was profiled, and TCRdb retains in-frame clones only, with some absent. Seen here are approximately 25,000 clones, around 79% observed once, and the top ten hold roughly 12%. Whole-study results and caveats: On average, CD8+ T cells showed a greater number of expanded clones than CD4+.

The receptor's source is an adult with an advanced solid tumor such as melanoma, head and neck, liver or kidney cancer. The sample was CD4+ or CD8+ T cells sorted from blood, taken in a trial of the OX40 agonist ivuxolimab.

The CDR3 loop reads CASSPSRERNQPQHF. As DNA, the CDR3 is TGTGCCAGCAGCCCTTCGAGGGAGAGGAATCAGCCCCAGCATTTT. The rearrangement uses TRBV27 and TRBJ1-5; D is unclear. V was clipped by 6 bases and J by 4 bases, with 16 bases between them. The CDR3 has 15 amino acids. Germline V gives CDR1 MNHEY, CDR2 SMNVEV (reference sequence).